This entry lists 27 T cell receptor beta chains sequenced from one sample in a study of T cells in Graves' hyperthyroidism and ophthalmopathy. Using RNA transcripts as the source, TCR beta CDR3 regions were amplified. A set of HTBI primers served as the primers for a first-round RT-PCR of the TCR CDR3. Via MiXCR, TCRdb re-called the multiplex PCR reads, giving one row per CDR3 protein. The sample includes under 600,000 distinct CDR3 sequences, roughly 16% of them seen just once. Sequencing was performed on blood. These receptors were taken from a woman aged 40 to 50 with Graves' ophthalmopathy.

This clonotype was found a few times. The rearrangement joins TRBV3-1 to TRBJ2-5; 12 nucleotides align to TRBD1. The length of the CDR3 is 16 residues. Trimming removed 3 bases from V and 5 bases from J; junction bases left unmatched: 7. The germline CDR1 and CDR2 sequences are LGHDT and YNNKEL (reference sequence). The CDR3: CASSHLGQGALETQYF. The CDR3 DNA reads TGTGCCAGCAGCCACCTGGGACAGGGGGCGTTGGAGACCCAGTACTTC.

Only a few counts were recorded for this clonotype. V and J are TRBV29-1 and TRBJ2-1; a weak D match, TRBD2 (5 bases). The CDR3 covers 11 residues. Trimming shortened V by 6 bases and J by 7 bases, and 10 bases separated the two germline ends. The germline gives CDR1 SQVTM, CDR2 ANQGSEA. The DNA of the CDR3 is TGCAGCGTAGCCGGGGTTAATGAGCAGTTCTTC. It codes for CSVAGVNEQFF.

This clonotype was observed at least ten times. The chain has TRBV20-1 and TRBJ2-1; D is undetermined. V was cut by 6 bases and J by 9 bases, with 12 bases left in between. CDR1 and CDR2 from the germline V gene are DFQATT and SNEGSKA (reference sequence). This CDR3 is 11 amino acids long. The CDR3 spells CSALYLGEQFF. The DNA for the CDR3 is TGCAGTGCCCTGTACCTCGGTGAGCAGTTCTTC.

This clonotype has at least ten counts. The chain couples TRBV18 to TRBJ1-4; D not certain. In germline, CDR1 is KGHSH, CDR2 LQKENI. CDR3 length: 16 residues. V gave up 1 base and J gave up 5 bases, with 14 bases separating them. The CDR3 region is CASSPRGTAENEKLFF. CDR3 coding DNA: TGTGCCAGCTCACCACGAGGAACAGCCGAAAATGAAAAACTGTTTTTT.

This clonotype showed up just a few times. This sequence joins TRBV5-1 and TRBJ1-6; the D gene is possibly TRBD1 (6 bases). V lost 0 bases, J lost 2 bases, and 9 bases lay in between. This CDR3 is built from 16 residues. Germline lookup yields CDR1 SGHRS and CDR2 YFSETQ. CDR3 protein: CASSLAAGAYNSPLHF. The CDR3 nucleotides are TGCGCCAGCAGCTTGGCGGCAGGGGCCTATAATTCACCCCTCCACTTT.

This clonotype was detected ten times or more. Written as DNA, the CDR3 is TGTGCCAGCAGAAGCCGGGACATGAACACTGAAGCTTTCTTT. It codes for CASRSRDMNTEAFF. V and J are TRBV6-1 and TRBJ1-1; D possibly corresponds to TRBD1 (6 bases). Germline loops: CDR1 MNHNS, CDR2 SASEGT. CDR3 length equals 14 residues. Trimming left V 6 bases short and J 0 bases short, with 11 bases between.

This clonotype was found a few times. The chain joins TRBV29-1 to TRBJ2-5, with 12 bases fitting TRBD2. The germline CDR1 and CDR2 sequences are SQVTM and ANQGSEA. J was trimmed by 3 bases and V by 2 bases; bases with no gene match: 7. The CDR3 consists of 16 residues. The CDR3 here is CSVERWTSGNEETQYF. Written as DNA, the CDR3 is TGCAGCGTTGAAAGGTGGACTAGCGGGAATGAAGAGACCCAGTACTTC.

This clonotype was seen repeatedly, ten times or more. The gene calls are TRBV11-2 and TRBJ2-7; D tentatively reads TRBD1 or TRBD2 (6 bases each). The germline V and J ends were trimmed by 1 base and 1 base, with 14 bases remaining between them. Germline assignment: CDR1 SGHAT and CDR2 FQNNGV. The CDR3 contains 16 residues. CDR3 sequence: CASSLASEGGSYEQYF. CDR3 nucleotide sequence: TGTGCCAGCAGCTTAGCGTCGGAAGGGGGGTCCTACGAGCAGTACTTC. The complete variable domain, with remaining parts taken from reference TRBV11-2 and TRBJ2-7, reads EAGVAQSPRYKIIEKRQSVAFWCNPISGHATLYWYQQILGQGPKLLIQFQNNGVVDDSQLPKDRFSAERLKGVDSTLKIQPAKLEDSAVYLCASSLASEGGSYEQYFGPGTRLTVT.

About this clonotype: A much larger clone lies a single base off, so this may be a read error. CDR3 protein: CASYPRRGSPSSNYGYTF. The CDR3 DNA follows: TGTGCCAGCTACCCTCGGAGGGGGAGCCCGTCCTCTAACTATGGCTACACCTTC. The chain carries TRBV2 and TRBJ1-2; a weak D match, TRBD1 (6 bases). Germline V gene data show CDR1 as SNHLY and CDR2 as FYNNEI. The V gene lost 8 bases and the J gene lost 0 bases, with 25 bases spanning the gap. There are 18 residues in the CDR3.

This clonotype was detected a few times. The chain recombines TRBV12-3 or TRBV12-4 with TRBJ1-2, with a possible D match to TRBD1 (5 bases). The V end lost 5 bases, the J end lost 7 bases, and 23 bases lay between the germline ends. This CDR3 spans 16 amino acids. CDR3 in amino acids: CASSLIPSQGGGGYTF. The CDR3, as DNA: TGTGCCAGCAGTCTAATACCTTCGCAGGGTGGAGGTGGCTACACCTTC.

The chain is built from TRBV5-5 and TRBJ1-4; weak D call: TRBD1 (6 bases). CDR3 length equals 13 residues. The germline gives CDR1 SGHKS, CDR2 YYEKEE (reference sequence). V dropped 4 bases and J dropped 8 bases, with 12 bases sitting between them. CDR3 amino acids: CASSAPGDEKLFF. CDR3 DNA: TGTGCCAGCAGCGCCCCAGGGGACGAAAAACTGTTTTTT.

This clonotype has ten or more counts. V and J are TRBV11-2 and TRBJ2-5; 7 nucleotides line up with TRBD1. The CDR3 spans 17 residues. The junction had 17 bases not matched to a gene; V was cut back by 3 bases and J by 7 bases. The V gene's germline CDR1 is SGHAT and CDR2 FQNNGV. CDR3 DNA sequence: TGTGCCAGCAGCTTCTACCCCACAGCACAGGGGTCCGGGACCCAGTACTTC. As protein: CASSFYPTAQGSGTQYF. Using reference TRBV11-2 and TRBJ2-5 for the parts outside the CDR3, the full variable domain is EAGVAQSPRYKIIEKRQSVAFWCNPISGHATLYWYQQILGQGPKLLIQFQNNGVVDDSQLPKDRFSAERLKGVDSTLKIQPAKLEDSAVYLCASSFYPTAQGSGTQYFGPGTRLLVL.

This clonotype has a count of ten or more. V and J are TRBV28 and TRBJ2-7; tentatively, D is TRBD2 (5 bases). The germline V gene has CDR1 MDHEN and CDR2 SYDVKM. CDR3 length: 14 residues. CDR3 amino acids: CDSPRGFHGPEQYF. CDR3 in DNA: TGTGACTCGCCACGGGGATTCCATGGCCCCGAGCAGTACTTC. The whole variable domain, filled in from reference TRBV28 and TRBJ2-7, reads DVKVTQSSRYLVKRTGEKVFLECVQDMDHENMFWYRQDPGLGLRLIYFSYDVKMKEKGDIPEGYSVSREKKERFSLILESASTNQTSMYLCDSPRGFHGPEQYFGPGTRLTVT.

This clonotype was seen at least ten times. The V gene is TRBV11-2, the J gene TRBJ1-3, with D unclear. V lost 3 bases and J 0 bases, leaving 9 bases between the germline ends. Germline V CDR1 and CDR2: SGHAT, FQNNGV. The CDR3 is made up of 15 amino acids. The CDR3: CASSFGIPSGNTIYF. As DNA, the CDR3 is TGTGCCAGCAGCTTCGGGATCCCCTCTGGAAACACCATATATTTT.

This clonotype was found a few times. This chain connects TRBV2 to TRBJ1-2, with TRBD1 matching 10 bases. This CDR3 is 15 amino acids long. Germline lookup yields CDR1 SNHLY and CDR2 FYNNEI. The V and J ends lost 4 bases and 8 bases, in that order; junction bases with no gene match: 10. The DNA for the CDR3 is TGTGCCAGCAGTGTCCACCTCGGGACAGGGGAGGGCTACACCTTC. Its translation: CASSVHLGTGEGYTF.

This clonotype appeared many times. The rearrangement links TRBV3-1 to TRBJ1-2, with D perhaps TRBD1 (6 bases). The germline V gene has CDR1 LGHDT and CDR2 YNNKEL (reference sequence). CDR3 size: 15 residues. V gave up 3 bases and J gave up 8 bases, with 19 bases separating them. For the CDR3, the DNA is TGTGCCAGCAGCCATCACGTAGACAGGACCTCCGGCTACACCTTC. Translated, it gives CASSHHVDRTSGYTF.

This clonotype was recorded many times. The rearrangement uses TRBV2 and TRBJ1-4; 8 nucleotides match TRBD1. The germline V gene has CDR1 SNHLY and CDR2 FYNNEI. J lost 2 bases, V lost 6 bases, and 5 bases had no gene match. This CDR3 has 15 amino acids. The CDR3 region has the DNA TGTGCCAGCAGCAAGACAGGGGTGACTAATGAAAAACTGTTTTTT. This gives the protein CASSKTGVTNEKLFF.

There are a few counts of this clonotype. V is TRBV19 and J is TRBJ1-2; D gene unclear. V was cut by 3 bases and J by 10 bases, with 12 bases left in between. The CDR3 runs 12 residues. CDR1 is LNHDA, CDR2 SQIVND, per germline (reference sequence). CDR3 sequence reads: CASSIEGRDYTF. For the CDR3, the DNA is TGTGCCAGTAGTATTGAGGGTCGAGACTACACCTTC.

This clonotype was seen more than once but under ten times. The rearrangement uses TRBV15 and TRBJ2-2; D call uncertain. Germline-derived CDR1 and CDR2 are LNHNV and YYDKDF (reference sequence). The CDR3 has 13 amino acids. The V end was cut by 6 bases, the J end by 5 bases, with 10 bases between. This CDR3 is CATRTSRTGELFF. In DNA form, the CDR3 reads TGTGCCACCAGGACCTCGAGGACCGGGGAGCTGTTTTTT.

This clonotype has a count of ten or more. CDR3 amino acids: CASSLLHQGAAPLHF. In nucleotides, the CDR3 is TGTGCCAGCAGCCTACTCCATCAGGGGGCGGCACCCCTCCACTTT. The gene calls are TRBV28 and TRBJ1-6; 8 nucleotides agree with TRBD1. The CDR3 has 15 amino acids. Losses at the gene ends were 6 bases for V and 11 bases for J; bases not matched to a gene: 12. CDR1 MDHEN and CDR2 SYDVKM come from the germline V gene.

This clonotype came up a few times. The chain uses TRBV7-2 and TRBJ1-5, with D hard to call. CDR1 SGHTA and CDR2 FQGNSA come from the germline V gene. This CDR3 spans 14 amino acids. Trimming pared 3 bases from V and 5 bases from J, leaving 11 bases between. CDR3: CASSFGRGDQPQHF. CDR3 DNA: TGTGCCAGCAGCTTCGGACGGGGAGATCAGCCCCAGCATTTT.

This clonotype has just a few counts. At one boundary the junction diverges from the germline segment, which might be a read error. The rearrangement joins TRBV6-1 to TRBJ2-3; 15 bases fit TRBD2. The germline V gene has CDR1 MNHNS and CDR2 SASEGT. This CDR3 spans 17 amino acids. The CDR3 loop reads CASRTSGGVLGTETQYF. The CDR3 coding sequence is TGTGCCAGCCGGACTAGCGGGGGGGTATTGGGCACAGAAACGCAGTATTTT.

J is TRBJ1-5 and V is TRBV10-3; tentatively, D is TRBD1 (5 bases). From germline, CDR1 is ENHRY and CDR2 SYGVKD. The CDR3 has 14 amino acids. Trimming took 8 bases from V and 4 from J, leaving 15 bases between them. The CDR3 region has the DNA TGTGCCATCGGCGTAGACAGCCTAAATCAGCCCCAGCATTTT. It is translated as CAIGVDSLNQPQHF.

The chain employs TRBV28 and TRBJ1-1; 7 bases are a match to TRBD1. The CDR3 covers 13 residues. The V segment lost 7 bases and the J segment 3 bases; nucleotides outside the gene matches: 5. The germline CDR1 and CDR2 sequences are MDHEN and SYDVKM. The CDR3 DNA follows: TGTGCCAGCAAAGAGGGGGCTCACACTGAAGCTTTCTTT. Translated: CASKEGAHTEAFF.

The chain links TRBV20-1 to TRBJ2-3, with 7 positions matching TRBD2. V lost 5 bases and J lost 3; bases outside the gene matches: 8. Germline CDR1 and CDR2: DFQATT and SNEGSKA (reference sequence). The CDR3 covers 14 residues. The CDR3 loop is CSAGPAGRTDTQYF. In DNA form, the CDR3 reads TGCAGTGCTGGTCCAGCGGGGAGAACAGATACGCAGTATTTT.

V usage is TRBV2 and J usage is TRBJ2-7; TRBD1 aligns across 9 bases. CDR3 size: 14 residues. Per germline, CDR1 SNHLY and CDR2 FYNNEI. J gave up 4 bases and V 8 bases, and 9 bases lay outside the gene matches. The CDR3, as DNA: TGTGCCAGCGGATTACAGGGGGCAAAATACGAGCAGTACTTC. As protein: CASGLQGAKYEQYF.

This clonotype was seen at least ten times. The gene calls are TRBV30 and TRBJ2-1; D unclear. CDR1 GTSNPN and CDR2 SVGIG come from the germline V gene (reference sequence). CDR3 length: 14 amino acids. The V end lost 4 bases, the J end lost 3 bases, and 13 bases lay between the germline ends. This chain's CDR3 is CAWIQGDVYNEQFF. The CDR3 DNA sequence: TGTGCCTGGATTCAAGGTGACGTCTACAATGAGCAGTTCTTC.